This T cell receptor (beta chain) originates from a study of blood T cell repertoires in COVID-19. Sequencing used immunoSEQ multiplex PCR; TCRdb keeps in-frame clones, though not all of them. The table includes tens of thousands of clones, around 67% detected once. The CDR3 consists of 12 residues. V lost 4 bases and J lost 2, with 8 bases in between. Looked up from germline, CDR1 is GTSNPN and CDR2 is SVGIG (reference sequence). The origin of this receptor is a man aged 65 to 85 with COVID-19, enrolled during active disease. V usage is TRBV30 and J usage is TRBJ1-2; D gene unclear. The sequencing input was peripheral blood. CDR3 loop: CAWNRRNYGYTF. CDR3 nucleotides: TGTGCCTGGAACCGCAGAAACTATGGCTACACCTTC.